Following are 20 T cell receptor beta chains from one sample sequenced in a study of blood T cell repertoires in COVID-19. Using immunoSEQ multiplex PCR, the repertoire was profiled, and TCRdb retains in-frame clones only, with some absent. The sample holds hundreds of thousands of clones, around 90% seen once. Sequenced: peripheral blood. Every receptor here comes from a woman aged 25-40 years with COVID-19, enrolled during active disease.

The rearrangement uses TRBV6-6 and TRBJ1-1; D is possibly TRBD1 (6 bases). The CDR3 is 14 residues long. Trimming pared 6 bases from V and 0 bases from J, leaving 11 bases between. The germline CDR1 and CDR2 sequences are MNHNY and SVGAGI (reference sequence). Here the CDR3 DNA reads TGTGCCAGCAGACCCCAGGGGATGAACACTGAAGCTTTCTTT. This codes for CASRPQGMNTEAFF.

V usage is TRBV5-1 and J usage is TRBJ1-2, with D perhaps TRBD1 (5 bases). The germline CDR1 and CDR2 sequences are SGHRS and YFSETQ. The CDR3 contains 15 residues. The V gene lost 3 bases and the J gene lost 8 bases, with 20 bases spanning the gap. The CDR3, as DNA: TGCGCCAGCAGCTCGCCGACAGAACGCCCACTAGGCTACACCTTC. Protein: CASSSPTERPLGYTF.

This clone appeared once. The rearrangement joins TRBV6-2 or TRBV6-3 to TRBJ2-7; 12 bases agree with TRBD1. Unmatched junction bases numbered 3, after V lost 5 bases and J lost 4 bases. Germline assignment: CDR1 MNHEY and CDR2 SVGEGT. The CDR3 has 14 residues. The CDR3 sequence: CASSGTGGGYEQYF. The CDR3 coding sequence is TGTGCCAGCAGTGGGACAGGGGGCGGGTACGAGCAGTACTTC.

The CDR3 DNA sequence: TGTGCCAGCAGTGAACGGACAGGACTTTGGGGAAAACTGTTTTTT. Protein: CASSERTGLWGKLFF. V gene TRBV6-1 combines with J gene TRBJ1-4, with 7 bases fitting TRBD1. This CDR3 contains 15 residues. Trimming took 2 bases from V and 10 from J; bases not matched to a gene: 10. The germline CDR1 and CDR2 sequences are MNHNS and SASEGT.

The chain couples TRBV7-2 to TRBJ2-1; TRBD2 matches 14 bases. Germline V lookup: CDR1 SGHTA, CDR2 FQGNSA. After removal of 4 bases from V and 4 bases from J, the junction contained 6 bases not matched to a gene. The CDR3 is made up of 17 amino acids. CDR3: CASSSGTSGGKYNEQFF. The CDR3, as DNA: TGTGCCAGCAGCTCCGGGACTAGCGGGGGTAAATACAATGAGCAGTTCTTC.

This clone has just a few counts. The genes are TRBV5-1 and TRBJ2-3, with TRBD1 matching 9 bases. The V gene end was trimmed by 5 bases and the J gene end by 5 bases; junction bases not matched to a gene: 6. Germline V gene lookup returns CDR1 SGHRS and CDR2 YFSETQ. The CDR3 has 14 amino acids. The DNA for the CDR3 is TGCGCCAGCAGATCCGGGACAGGGCGAGATACGCAGTATTTT. Encoded protein: CASRSGTGRDTQYF.

As DNA, the CDR3 is TGTGCCAGCAGCTTAGCGGACAGGGGGCGCCTCGAGCAGTACTTC. Encoded protein: CASSLADRGRLEQYF. The chain recombines TRBV7-2 with TRBJ2-7, with 11 bases lining up with TRBD1. CDR1 is SGHTA and CDR2 is FQGNSA in the germline V gene. V dropped 0 bases and J dropped 6; count of bases not matched to a gene: 4. The CDR3 sequence is 15 residues long.

CDR3 residues: CASSPIKGTGDGYGYTF. The CDR3 nucleotides are TGTGCCAGCTCACCAATTAAGGGGACAGGGGACGGCTATGGCTACACCTTC. V and J are TRBV18 and TRBJ1-2; 10 positions match TRBD1. Germline V lookup: CDR1 KGHSH, CDR2 LQKENI. J lost 4 bases, V lost 2 bases, and 10 bases had no gene match. This CDR3 is 17 amino acids long.

The chain carries TRBV28 and TRBJ2-5; 13 nucleotides agree with TRBD2. Germline CDR1 and CDR2: MDHEN and SYDVKM. With V trimmed by 4 bases and J by 5 bases, 7 bases remained unmatched. The CDR3 covers 16 residues. For the CDR3, the DNA is TGTGCCAGCAGTTCCAAACTAGCGGGGGGGAGGGAGACCCAGTACTTC. This gives the protein CASSSKLAGGRETQYF.

This chain links TRBV6-5 with TRBJ1-6; D gene ambiguous. This CDR3 comprises 15 residues. V lost 2 bases and J 12 bases, leaving 17 bases between the germline ends. The germline V gene has CDR1 MNHEY and CDR2 SVGAGI. Here the CDR3 DNA reads TGTGCCAGCAGTTACCTCGGGGATGGAAAGGTACCCCTCCACTTT. Translating it yields CASSYLGDGKVPLHF.

The J gene is TRBJ2-1, the V gene TRBV7-2; TRBD1 aligns across 7 bases. Per the germline V gene, CDR1 is SGHTA and CDR2 is FQGNSA. Germline trimming cut 1 base from V and 14 bases from J; bases unmatched to any gene: 11. This CDR3 has 14 residues. The CDR3 loop reads CASSLGGVGGEEFF. The CDR3 bases are TGTGCCAGCAGCTTAGGAGGAGTAGGGGGCGAGGAGTTCTTC. Full variable domain (outside the CDR3, taken from reference TRBV7-2 and TRBJ2-1): GAGVSQSPSNKVTEKGKDVELRCDPISGHTALYWYRQSLGQGLEFLIYFQGNSAPDKSGLPSDRFSAERTGGSVSTLTIQRTQQEDSAVYLCASSLGGVGGEEFFGPGTRLTVL.

V is TRBV15 and J is TRBJ2-5, with a weak D call TRBD2 (6 bases). Trimming pared 6 bases from V and 2 bases from J, leaving 13 bases between. This CDR3 has 14 residues. CDR1 LNHNV and CDR2 YYDKDF come from the germline V gene (reference sequence). The CDR3 region has the DNA TGTGCCACCAGAACCGGGACTCCTCAAGAGACCCAGTACTTC. Translation: CATRTGTPQETQYF.

The chain recombines TRBV6-1 with TRBJ2-7, with D perhaps TRBD1 (6 bases). V was trimmed by 3 bases and J by 2 bases, leaving 8 bases between them. CDR3 length: 13 residues. Germline V gene sequence: CDR1 MNHNS, CDR2 SASEGT. The CDR3 loop is CASSENRAYEQYF. The CDR3 nucleotides read TGTGCCAGCAGTGAGAACAGGGCCTACGAGCAGTACTTC.

The chain carries TRBV5-1 and TRBJ2-3; TRBD1 matches 7 bases. CDR3 size: 15 residues. With 0 bases clipped from V and 6 bases from J, the junction kept 7 bases outside the gene matches. The V gene's germline CDR1 is SGHRS and CDR2 YFSETQ. DNA for the CDR3: TGCGCCAGCAGCTTGGAGGGACAGCTCCCGGATACGCAGTATTTT. As protein: CASSLEGQLPDTQYF.

V and J are TRBV5-4 and TRBJ1-4; 9 bases agree with TRBD1. Germline V gene data show CDR1 as SGHNT and CDR2 as YYREEE (reference sequence). The CDR3 has 14 amino acids. V gave up 4 bases and J gave up 9 bases; unmatched junction bases: 7. Written as DNA, the CDR3 is TGTGCCAGCAGCGCCCGGGACAGGGCGCAAAAACTGTTTTTT. Its protein is CASSARDRAQKLFF.

The genes are TRBV5-8 and TRBJ2-7; 10 positions match TRBD2. Per the germline V gene, CDR1 is SGHTS and CDR2 is YDEGEE. Trimming at V came to 2 bases and at J to 7 bases, leaving 6 bases not matched to a gene. This CDR3 is 14 amino acids long. The CDR3 is CASSFKAGGQEQYV. In DNA, the CDR3 is TGTGCCAGCAGCTTTAAAGCGGGAGGGCAGGAGCAGTACGTC.

This chain connects TRBV4-3 to TRBJ1-2, with D possibly matching TRBD1 (5 bases). V was cut by 4 bases and J by 3 bases, with 15 bases left in between. The germline V gene has CDR1 LGHNA and CDR2 YSLEER. This CDR3 has 15 residues. CDR3 DNA: TGCGCCAGCAGCCGGAAGGGGTCCCTCTACTATGGCTACACCTTC. Encoded protein: CASSRKGSLYYGYTF.

The chain combines TRBV2 with TRBJ1-6, with 7 bases that match TRBD1. With V trimmed by 7 bases and J by 13 bases, 13 bases remained unmatched. CDR3 length: 14 amino acids. The germline CDR1 and CDR2 sequences are SNHLY and FYNNEI. The CDR3 DNA is TGTGCCAGCAATGACCCCTACAGGGGTCGGCCCCTCCACTTT. It encodes CASNDPYRGRPLHF.

The rearrangement uses TRBV2 and TRBJ2-5, with D unresolved. The CDR3 runs 16 residues. CDR1 and CDR2 (germline): SNHLY, FYNNEI. V was cut by 0 bases and J by 8 bases, with 19 bases left in between. The CDR3: CASSEALRSTYQTQYF. The CDR3 coding sequence is TGTGCCAGCAGTGAAGCGCTTCGTAGTACCTACCAAACCCAGTACTTC.

The chain uses TRBV20-1 and TRBJ2-7; no clear D gene. The germline CDR1 and CDR2 sequences are DFQATT and SNEGSKA (reference sequence). V lost 3 bases to trimming and J lost 3 bases, with 21 bases between them. The CDR3 totals 16 residues. This CDR3 is CSASRRFNYPLYEQYF. Here the CDR3 DNA reads TGCAGTGCTAGTCGCAGATTCAACTACCCCCTCTACGAGCAGTACTTC.